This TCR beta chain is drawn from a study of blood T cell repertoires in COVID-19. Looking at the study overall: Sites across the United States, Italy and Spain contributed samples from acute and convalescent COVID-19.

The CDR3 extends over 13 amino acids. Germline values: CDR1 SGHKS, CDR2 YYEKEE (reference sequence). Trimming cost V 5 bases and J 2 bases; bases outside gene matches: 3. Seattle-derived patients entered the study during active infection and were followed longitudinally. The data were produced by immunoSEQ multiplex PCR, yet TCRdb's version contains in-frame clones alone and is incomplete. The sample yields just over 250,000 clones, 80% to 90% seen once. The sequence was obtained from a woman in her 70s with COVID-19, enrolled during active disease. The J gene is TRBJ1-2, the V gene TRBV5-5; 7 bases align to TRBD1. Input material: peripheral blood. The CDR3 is CASRRDRNYGYTF. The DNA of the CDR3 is TGTGCCAGCAGAAGGGACAGAAACTATGGCTACACCTTC.